These 25 T cell receptor beta chains were sequenced from one sample in a study of blood T cell repertoires in COVID-19. Produced via immunoSEQ multiplex PCR; TCRdb's table is partial and in-frame only. The repertoire holds approximately 210,000 clones, with about nine tenths as singletons. The sequencing sample was made of peripheral blood. These receptors came from a middle-aged man with acute or convalescent COVID-19.

The CDR3 spells CASSVYVPVDRNTEAFF. In DNA, the CDR3 is TGTGCCAGTAGTGTCTATGTACCGGTGGACAGGAACACTGAAGCTTTCTTT. The genes are TRBV19 and TRBJ1-1; maybe TRBD1 (6 bases). V was pared by 5 bases and J by 1 base, with 20 bases between. Germline lookup yields CDR1 LNHDA and CDR2 SQIVND (reference sequence). CDR3 length: 17 residues.

This rearrangement joins TRBV4-1 to TRBJ2-3; no definite D call. Trimming stripped 0 bases from V and 5 bases from J, with 12 bases between. The length of the CDR3 is 15 residues. The germline V gene has CDR1 MGHRA and CDR2 YSYEKL. CDR3 sequence reads: CASSQDPDRGDTQYF. In DNA form, the CDR3 reads TGCGCCAGCAGCCAAGACCCCGACCGAGGAGATACGCAGTATTTT.

The chain has TRBV7-2 and TRBJ2-7, with D tentatively TRBD1 (6 bases). The V gene's germline CDR1 is SGHTA and CDR2 FQGNSA. The ends were cut back, 1 base at V and 4 bases at J, with 8 bases in the middle. The CDR3 has 13 residues. CDR3 residues: CASSLDRVYEQYF. The DNA of the CDR3 is TGTGCCAGCAGCTTAGACAGGGTATACGAGCAGTACTTC. Variable domain in full (rest from reference TRBV7-2 and TRBJ2-7): GAGVSQSPSNKVTEKGKDVELRCDPISGHTALYWYRQSLGQGLEFLIYFQGNSAPDKSGLPSDRFSAERTGGSVSTLTIQRTQQEDSAVYLCASSLDRVYEQYFGPGTRLTVT.

The V call is TRBV6-5, the J call TRBJ2-7, with D perhaps TRBD1 (5 bases). In germline, CDR1 is MNHEY, CDR2 SVGAGI. The germline V and J ends were trimmed by 11 bases and 0 bases, with 17 bases remaining between them. This CDR3 has 14 residues. In DNA form, the CDR3 reads TGTGCCGGGGCTGAGCAGGCTAGCTCCTACGAGCAGTACTTC. It encodes CAGAEQASSYEQYF.

This clone was seen only a few times. V and J are TRBV7-9 and TRBJ2-2, with a possible D match to TRBD1 (5 bases). Germline CDR1 is SEHNR and CDR2 is FQNEAQ (reference sequence). CDR3 size: 13 residues. V lost 6 bases and J 6 bases, leaving 11 bases between the germline ends. In DNA, the CDR3 is TGTGCCAGCAGGGGGCAGTTTTCCGGGGAGCTGTTTTTT. Amino acid sequence: CASRGQFSGELFF.

The genes are TRBV14 and TRBJ2-7; no definite D call. CDR1 is SGHDN and CDR2 is FVKESK in the germline V gene. CDR3 size: 13 residues. V lost 5 bases and J 3 bases, leaving 11 bases between the germline ends. Here the CDR3 DNA reads TGTGCCAGCAGCGGCGGTAGGCACTACGAGCAGTACTTC. As protein: CASSGGRHYEQYF.

This clone was detected only once. The chain is built from TRBV27 and TRBJ1-1; 7 positions match TRBD1. This CDR3 is 15 amino acids long. CDR1 is MNHEY and CDR2 is SMNVEV in the germline V gene (reference sequence). Unmatched junction bases numbered 6, after V lost 5 bases and J lost 0 bases. The CDR3 nucleotides are TGTGCCAGCAGTCCAACACAGGGGTTGAACACTGAAGCTTTCTTT. This gives the protein CASSPTQGLNTEAFF.

About this clone itself: The junction does not match germline at one end; this may be a read error. The chain carries TRBV23-1 and TRBJ2-7; 10 positions match TRBD1. TRBV23-1 is placed among ORFs of uncertain function. This CDR3 contains 17 residues. CDR3 sequence: CASRYLKDRGFSHEQYF. CDR3 nucleotide sequence: TGCGCCAGCAGGTACTTAAAGGACAGGGGGTTCTCCCACGAGCAGTACTTC.

V usage is TRBV27 and J usage is TRBJ2-1, with D perhaps matching TRBD2 (5 bases). The length of the CDR3 is 12 residues. Trimming took 8 bases from V and 9 from J, leaving 14 bases between them. The germline V gene has CDR1 MNHEY and CDR2 SMNVEV (reference sequence). CDR3 sequence: CASLTLGGEQFF. The CDR3 nucleotides read TGTGCCAGCCTGACTCTAGGAGGTGAGCAGTTCTTC.

V gene TRBV6-2 or TRBV6-3 combines with J gene TRBJ2-7, with 7 bases that match TRBD1. The CDR3 extends over 13 amino acids. Germline CDR1 is MNHEY and CDR2 is SVGEGT. Germline trimming cut 5 bases from V and 2 bases from J; bases unmatched to any gene: 3. This CDR3 is CASSKTGPYEQYF. CDR3 coding DNA: TGTGCCAGCAGTAAGACAGGGCCCTACGAGCAGTACTTC.

The rearrangement joins TRBV7-2 to TRBJ2-7; a possible D gene is TRBD1 (6 bases). Per germline, CDR1 SGHTA and CDR2 FQGNSA. V gave up 5 bases and J gave up 2 bases, with 19 bases separating them. This CDR3 comprises 16 residues. The CDR3 is CASSPPGHLGPYEQYF. In DNA form, the CDR3 reads TGTGCCAGCAGCCCCCCGGGACACCTGGGGCCCTACGAGCAGTACTTC.

The chain joins TRBV2 to TRBJ2-3; TRBD1 matches at 10 bases. There are 15 residues in the CDR3. Germline-derived CDR1 and CDR2 are SNHLY and FYNNEI. V shed 5 bases and J 5 bases; nucleotides not matched to a gene: 7. The CDR3 here is CASSSRQGAGDTQYF. CDR3 DNA: TGTGCCAGCAGTTCGCGACAGGGGGCGGGAGATACGCAGTATTTT.

V usage is TRBV15 and J usage is TRBJ2-3; 9 bases align to TRBD2. The V gene's germline CDR1 is LNHNV and CDR2 YYDKDF (reference sequence). This CDR3 comprises 15 residues. Trimming removed 5 bases from V and 2 bases from J; junction bases left unmatched: 5. The CDR3 here is CATSGSGGTTDTQYF. CDR3 nucleotides: TGTGCCACCAGCGGTAGCGGGGGTACCACAGATACGCAGTATTTT. The full variable domain, rest sourced from reference TRBV15 and TRBJ2-3, is DAMVIQNPRYQVTQFGKPVTLSCSQTLNHNVMYWYQQKSSQAPKLLFHYYDKDFNNEADTPDNFQSRRPNTSFCFLDIRSPGLGDTAMYLCATSGSGGTTDTQYFGPGTRLTVL.

V and J are TRBV3-1 (or the pseudogene TRBV3-2) and TRBJ1-1, with 7 bases identical to TRBD1. Germline V lookup: CDR1 LGHDT, CDR2 YNNKEL (reference sequence). After removal of 1 base from V and 3 bases from J, the junction contained 5 bases not matched to a gene. The length of the CDR3 is 15 residues. Here the CDR3 reads CASSQGVQGHTEAFF. CDR3 in DNA: TGTGCCAGCAGCCAAGGGGTACAGGGGCACACTGAAGCTTTCTTT.

The chain carries TRBV6-5 and TRBJ1-6; unclear D gene. The CDR3 extends over 14 amino acids. Germline values: CDR1 MNHEY, CDR2 SVGAGI. V was trimmed by 8 bases and J by 6 bases, leaving 14 bases between them. DNA of the CDR3: TGTGCCAGCTCAAGAGGGTTACGTAATTCACCCCTCCACTTT. Its protein product is CASSRGLRNSPLHF.

This clone was observed a single time. The chain links TRBV6-2 or TRBV6-3 to TRBJ2-7; no clear D. This CDR3 comprises 11 residues. V lost 0 bases to trimming and J lost 6 bases, with 3 bases between them. From germline, CDR1 is MNHEY and CDR2 SVGEGT. The CDR3: CASSYSLEQYF. The CDR3 DNA reads TGTGCCAGCAGTTACTCCCTCGAGCAGTACTTC.

This clone showed up just once. CDR3 nucleotides: TGTGCCAGCAGCTTTACAGGGGGGGGCAACATTCAGTACTTC. This encodes CASSFTGGGNIQYF. The chain has TRBV7-2 and TRBJ2-4, with a tentative D call TRBD1 (8 bases). The germline V gene encodes CDR1 SGHTA and CDR2 FQGNSA. The CDR3 consists of 14 residues. Trimming left V 3 bases short and J 7 bases short, with 13 bases between.

The sample holds a few counts of this clone. The chain uses TRBV5-1 and TRBJ2-2, with TRBD1 as a possible D gene (6 bases). The length of the CDR3 is 14 residues. V was pared by 4 bases and J by 4 bases, with 11 bases between. The germline gives CDR1 SGHRS, CDR2 YFSETQ. In DNA form, the CDR3 reads TGCGCCAGCAGCCACGACAGGACCACCGGGGAGCTGTTTTTT. Encoded protein: CASSHDRTTGELFF.

V is TRBV27 and J is TRBJ2-3; 7 bases agree with TRBD1. The V and J ends lost 4 bases and 2 bases, in that order; junction bases with no gene match: 9. Germline V lookup: CDR1 MNHEY, CDR2 SMNVEV (reference sequence). The CDR3 runs to 16 residues. The CDR3 reads CASSSYRGPYTDTQYF. CDR3 in DNA: TGTGCCAGCAGTTCATACAGGGGTCCCTACACAGATACGCAGTATTTT.

The rearrangement joins TRBV2 to TRBJ1-2, with D tentatively TRBD1 (5 bases). The CDR3 spans 17 residues. Germline V gives CDR1 SNHLY, CDR2 FYNNEI. Trimming pared 6 bases from V and 0 bases from J, leaving 20 bases between. CDR3 DNA sequence: TGTGCCAGCAGAACAGGTTATGGGCCCTCAACTAACTATGGCTACACCTTC. As protein: CASRTGYGPSTNYGYTF.

The rearrangement joins TRBV4-1 to TRBJ2-5, with TRBD2 identical over 11 bases. Germline trimming cut 2 bases from V and 5 bases from J; bases unmatched to any gene: 4. The CDR3 length is 15 residues. The germline gives CDR1 MGHRA, CDR2 YSYEKL. CDR3 protein: CASSQISGGAETQYF. CDR3 nucleotide sequence: TGCGCCAGCAGCCAAATTAGCGGGGGGGCCGAGACCCAGTACTTC.

The chain is built from TRBV7-9 and TRBJ2-7, with 7 bases lining up with TRBD2. Trimming cost V 1 base and J 2 bases; bases outside gene matches: 2. CDR1 is SEHNR, CDR2 FQNEAQ, per germline (reference sequence). This CDR3 contains 14 residues. The CDR3 DNA reads as TGTGCCAGCAGCTTAGGCGGACTAGCCTACGAGCAGTACTTC. Translation: CASSLGGLAYEQYF. The variable domain in full, completed from reference TRBV7-9 and TRBJ2-7, reads DTGVSQNPRHKITKRGQNVTFRCDPISEHNRLYWYRQTLGQGPEFLTYFQNEAQLEKSRLLSDRFSAERPKGSFSTLEIQRTEQGDSAMYLCASSLGGLAYEQYFGPGTRLTVT.

On this clone: Within the sample, other DNA sequences also encode this same CDR3. This rearrangement joins TRBV7-2 to TRBJ2-7; D perhaps matches TRBD1 (6 bases). The CDR3 totals 14 residues. The germline V and J ends were trimmed by 5 bases and 4 bases, with 15 bases remaining between them. Germline V CDR1 and CDR2: SGHTA, FQGNSA. The CDR3 bases are TGTGCCAGCAGCCCCGGACAGTCCTCGTACGAGCAGTACTTC. This encodes CASSPGQSSYEQYF.

The rearrangement uses TRBV4-2 and TRBJ1-4; a possible D gene is TRBD1 (6 bases). CDR1 and CDR2 from the germline V gene are LGHNA and YNFKEQ. Trimming stripped 4 bases from V and 8 bases from J, with 14 bases between. The CDR3 length is 14 residues. CDR3 region: CASSPYGTSEKLFF. As DNA, the CDR3 is TGTGCCAGCAGCCCTTACGGGACAAGCGAAAAACTGTTTTTT.

The chain joins TRBV7-3 to TRBJ2-1; 8 bases align to TRBD2. This CDR3 contains 14 residues. Germline CDR1 SGHTA, CDR2 FQGTGA. Trimming took 8 bases from V and 6 from J; bases not matched to a gene: 9. CDR3 sequence: CASGRAGEVNEQFF. In DNA form, the CDR3 reads TGTGCCAGCGGCCGAGCGGGAGAGGTCAATGAGCAGTTCTTC.